The present T cell receptor beta chain was sequenced within a study of blood T cell repertoires in COVID-19. Germline-derived CDR1 and CDR2 are KGHDR and SFDVKD. The CDR3 has 13 amino acids. V lost 1 base and J lost 8, with 8 bases in between. Sequencing used immunoSEQ multiplex PCR; TCRdb keeps in-frame clones, though not all of them. The sample records approximately 47,000 clones, about 84% being singletons. This sequence originates from a man aged 55 to 70 with acute or convalescent COVID-19. The gene calls are TRBV24-1 and TRBJ2-1; no firm D call. Material for sequencing was peripheral blood. CDR3 nucleotide sequence: TGTGCCACCAGTGATTTATCAGAGGATGAGCAGTTCTTC. It translates to CATSDLSEDEQFF.